This TCR beta chain appears in the sequencing data of a study of cytomegalovirus exposure and HLA in healthy donors. Study-level points and caveats: According to a later analysis, TCR clusters from the first cohort tended to co-occur in the 120 or so validation repertoires.

The protocol was immunoSEQ multiplex PCR, while the TCRdb copy is restricted to in-frame clones and leaves out a portion. The sample has about 98,000 clones; over 75% are singletons. In regard to this clone: As yet, its antigen is unknown.

The CDR3 runs 18 residues. CDR1 and CDR2 (germline): MNHNS, SASEGT. Trimming stripped 8 bases from V and 6 bases from J, with 29 bases between. The V call is TRBV6-1, the J call TRBJ2-1; D perhaps matches TRBD1 (6 bases). The sequence was obtained from a man aged 18 to 30 in good health and CMV-seropositive. Sequenced material: PBMCs. CDR3 nucleotide sequence: TGTGCCAGCCCTGAAGGGTGGGTACAGGGTGTTCCGTCCAATGAGCAGTTCTTC. As protein: CASPEGWVQGVPSNEQFF.